This entry lists 3 T cell receptor beta chains sequenced from one sample in a study of human T cells and chemical hapten exposure. MiXCR, applied by TCRdb to the RACE reads, yields one record per CDR3 protein. The top ten hold around 0.84% of the sample, which has around 120,000 distinct CDR3 sequences, 12% to 15% seen once. Described time point: patch test 1, 2 weeks after DPC sensitization. Treatment indicated: therapeutic diphenylcyclopropenone sensitization with weekly scalp DPC. This sample comprised whole blood, obtained in connection with sensitization to the hapten diphenylcyclopropenone (DPC). The origin of the receptors is a man aged 18-30 years with alopecia areata. Some clones in this sample may be carry-over from other donors' samples.

This clonotype has a handful of counts. The chain has TRBV6-2 or TRBV6-3 and TRBJ1-1; no clear D gene. The ends were cut back, 2 bases at V and 2 bases at J, with 18 bases in the middle. Germline values: CDR1 MNHEY, CDR2 SVGEGT. This CDR3 spans 17 amino acids. The CDR3 loop is CASSYPYRAKSNTEAFF. In DNA form, the CDR3 reads TGTGCCAGCAGTTACCCCTATCGGGCCAAGTCCAACACTGAAGCTTTCTTT.

This clonotype was picked up many times. V is TRBV18 and J is TRBJ2-7; 8 nucleotides line up with TRBD2. V trimming: 0 bases; J trimming: 7 bases; junction bases outside the gene matches: 11. CDR3 length: 16 residues. The germline CDR1 and CDR2 sequences are KGHSH and LQKENI. For the CDR3, the DNA is TGTGCCAGCTCACCACCCCTAGCGGGCTCATCTGGAGAGCAGTACTTC. This gives the protein CASSPPLAGSSGEQYF.

The chain is built from TRBV11-2 and TRBJ2-5; D possibly corresponds to TRBD2 (6 bases). This CDR3 is 15 amino acids long. Trimming shortened V by 4 bases and J by 4 bases, and 16 bases separated the two germline ends. Germline V CDR1 and CDR2: SGHAT, FQNNGV. CDR3 amino acids: CASSSVWGGPETQYF. CDR3 in DNA: TGTGCCAGCAGCTCCGTCTGGGGAGGCCCAGAGACCCAGTACTTC.